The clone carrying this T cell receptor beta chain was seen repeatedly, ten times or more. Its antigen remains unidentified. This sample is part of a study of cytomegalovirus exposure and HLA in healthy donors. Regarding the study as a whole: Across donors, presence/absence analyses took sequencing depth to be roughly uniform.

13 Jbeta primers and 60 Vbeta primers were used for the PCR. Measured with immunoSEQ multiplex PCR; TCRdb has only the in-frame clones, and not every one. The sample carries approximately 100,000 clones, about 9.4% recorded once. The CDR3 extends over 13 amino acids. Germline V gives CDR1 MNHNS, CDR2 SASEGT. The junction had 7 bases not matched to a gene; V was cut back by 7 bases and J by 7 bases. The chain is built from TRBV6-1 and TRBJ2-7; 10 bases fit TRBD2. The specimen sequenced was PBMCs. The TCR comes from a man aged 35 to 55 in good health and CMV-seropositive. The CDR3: CASNLAGAGEQYF. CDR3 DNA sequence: TGTGCCAGCAACCTAGCGGGAGCAGGGGAGCAGTACTTC.